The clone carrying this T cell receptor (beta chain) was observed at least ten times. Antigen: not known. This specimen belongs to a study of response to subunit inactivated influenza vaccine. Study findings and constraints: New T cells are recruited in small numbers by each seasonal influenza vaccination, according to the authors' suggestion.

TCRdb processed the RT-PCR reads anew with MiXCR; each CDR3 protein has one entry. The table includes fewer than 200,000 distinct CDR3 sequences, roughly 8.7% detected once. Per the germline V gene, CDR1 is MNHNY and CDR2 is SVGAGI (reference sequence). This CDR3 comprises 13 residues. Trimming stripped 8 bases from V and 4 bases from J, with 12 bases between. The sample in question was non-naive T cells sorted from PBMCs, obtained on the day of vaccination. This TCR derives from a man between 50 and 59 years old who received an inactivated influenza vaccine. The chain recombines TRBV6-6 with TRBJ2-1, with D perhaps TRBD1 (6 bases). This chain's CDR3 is CASVGAGYNEQFF. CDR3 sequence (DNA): TGTGCCAGCGTGGGGGCAGGTTACAATGAGCAGTTCTTC.